The 15 T cell receptor beta chains below all came from one sample that was sequenced in a study of shared clonotypes between healthy human individuals. Sequenced by immunoSEQ multiplex PCR; TCRdb stores in-frame clones only, minus some. The sample yields around 2.1 million clones, approximately 94% seen once. Sample: naive CD4+ T cells sorted from blood. Subset described: CD45RA+ positively selected. The receptors stem from a man aged 18-30 years in good health.

The chain links TRBV5-1 to TRBJ2-6; D not resolved. CDR3 length equals 14 residues. The germline V gene has CDR1 SGHRS and CDR2 YFSETQ. Trimming took off 4 bases at V and 0 bases at J, with 5 bases between the two ends. The CDR3 DNA sequence: TGCGCCAGCAGCGGGTACTCTGGGGCCAACGTCCTGACTTTC. Its protein product is CASSGYSGANVLTF.

The chain uses TRBV18 and TRBJ2-2; D unclear. The CDR3 sequence is 16 residues long. Germline values: CDR1 KGHSH, CDR2 LQKENI. V was clipped by 3 bases and J by 0 bases, with 11 bases between them. Here the CDR3 DNA reads TGTGCCAGCTCACCCCTAGGAGCCGCGAACACCGGGGAGCTGTTTTTT. Its translation: CASSPLGAANTGELFF. The full variable domain, in which reference TRBV18 and TRBJ2-2 provide the parts outside the CDR3, is NAGVMQNPRHLVRRRGQEARLRCSPMKGHSHVYWYRQLPEEGLKFMVYLQKENIIDESGMPKERFSAEFPKEGPSILRIQQVVRGDSAAYFCASSPLGAANTGELFFGEGSRLTVL.

Comments on this clone: Other DNA sequences in this sample translate to the same CDR3. The chain uses TRBV5-1 and TRBJ2-3, with 9 bases aligning to TRBD1. V shed 2 bases and J 1 base; nucleotides not matched to a gene: 2. This CDR3 is built from 15 residues. From germline, CDR1 is SGHRS and CDR2 YFSETQ. The CDR3: CASSLRTGGTDTQYF. The CDR3 nucleotides are TGCGCCAGCAGCTTAAGGACAGGGGGCACAGATACGCAGTATTTT.

Comment on this clone: Other nucleotide sequences from this sample produce the same CDR3. CDR3 loop: CAISGGGTGELFF. Here the CDR3 DNA reads TGTGCCATCAGTGGAGGGGGGACCGGGGAGCTGTTTTTT. J is TRBJ2-2 and V is TRBV10-3, with D possibly called TRBD1 or TRBD2 (6 bases each). V lost 4 bases, J lost 5 bases, and 8 bases lay in between. The V gene's germline CDR1 is ENHRY and CDR2 SYGVKD. The CDR3 runs to 13 residues.

The V and J genes are TRBV29-1 and TRBJ1-1; D possibly corresponds to TRBD1 (5 bases). Trimming took off 2 bases at V and 3 bases at J, with 13 bases between the two ends. In germline, CDR1 is SQVTM, CDR2 ANQGSEA. The CDR3 runs to 14 residues. In DNA, the CDR3 is TGCAGCGTTGAAAGGGACCCCACGGACACTGAAGCTTTCTTT. This translates into CSVERDPTDTEAFF.

This clone occurred a few times. This rearrangement joins TRBV7-9 to TRBJ1-2, with 7 positions matching TRBD1. The V gene end was trimmed by 5 bases and the J gene end by 2 bases; junction bases not matched to a gene: 5. This CDR3 spans 14 amino acids. Germline CDR1 reads SEHNR; CDR2 reads FQNEAQ (reference sequence). CDR3 protein: CASSTWDRNYGYTF. The CDR3 DNA follows: TGTGCCAGCAGCACCTGGGACAGAAACTATGGCTACACCTTC.

The J gene is TRBJ2-7, the V gene TRBV29-1; D might be TRBD1 (5 bases). CDR1 and CDR2 from the germline V gene are SQVTM and ANQGSEA. This CDR3 spans 14 amino acids. V was shortened by 4 bases and J by 2 bases, with 15 bases between the two germline ends. In nucleotides, the CDR3 is TGCAGCGTTGGCCGACAGTCTCTAACCTACGAGCAGTACTTC. It codes for CSVGRQSLTYEQYF.

The CDR3 protein is CASSGSWDSQVPNEQFF. In DNA, the CDR3 is TGTGCCAGCAGTGGGTCCTGGGACAGTCAAGTTCCCAATGAGCAGTTCTTC. V and J are TRBV25-1 and TRBJ2-1; the match to TRBD1 covers 7 bases. Losses at the gene ends were 4 bases for V and 6 bases for J; bases not matched to a gene: 15. The CDR3 consists of 17 residues. Germline CDR1 is MGHDK and CDR2 is SYGVNS.

The V call is TRBV2, the J call TRBJ2-1; D uncertain. Trimming shortened V by 6 bases and J by 5 bases, and 14 bases separated the two germline ends. There are 14 residues in the CDR3. Germline lookup yields CDR1 SNHLY and CDR2 FYNNEI. In DNA form, the CDR3 reads TGTGCCAGCAGGTCTAACAATATAAACAATGAGCAGTTCTTC. It codes for CASRSNNINNEQFF.

The rearrangement joins TRBV11-3 to TRBJ2-7; a possible D gene is TRBD2 (5 bases). Per germline, CDR1 SGHNT and CDR2 YENEEA. The CDR3 totals 12 residues. V was trimmed by 5 bases and J by 7 bases, leaving 12 bases between them. The CDR3 region is CASSPEGEEQYF. The CDR3 bases are TGTGCCAGCAGCCCCGAGGGCGAAGAGCAGTACTTC.

The V gene is TRBV28, the J gene TRBJ2-3; D is uncertain. The CDR3 has 16 residues. CDR1 is MDHEN, CDR2 SYDVKM, per germline. The V and J ends lost 4 bases and 1 base respectively, with 15 bases between them. The CDR3 loop reads CASSSLNSGRTDTQYF. CDR3 nucleotide sequence: TGTGCCAGCAGTTCCCTAAACTCCGGACGCACAGATACGCAGTATTTT.

V usage is TRBV19 and J usage is TRBJ2-6, with D maybe TRBD2 (6 bases). The V gene lost 6 bases and the J gene lost 2 bases, with 14 bases spanning the gap. The CDR3 contains 16 residues. Germline V gene sequence: CDR1 LNHDA, CDR2 SQIVND (reference sequence). The CDR3 protein is CASRYGRRTGANVLTF. CDR3 coding DNA: TGTGCCAGTAGATATGGGAGGAGGACTGGGGCCAACGTCCTGACTTTC.

This clone has more than one count but fewer than ten. This chain links TRBV4-3 with TRBJ1-6, with TRBD1 as a possible D gene (5 bases). This CDR3 region has 15 residues. Between the trimmed V and J ends, which lost 0 bases and 11 bases, there was a span of 14 bases. Per germline, CDR1 LGHNA and CDR2 YSLEER. This CDR3 is CASSQEVAGWAPLHF. The CDR3 DNA is TGCGCCAGCAGCCAAGAGGTAGCAGGGTGGGCACCCCTCCACTTT.

The J gene is TRBJ1-3, the V gene TRBV25-1; 8 bases match TRBD1. Germline CDR1 is MGHDK and CDR2 is SYGVNS. V lost 5 bases and J lost 4; bases outside the gene matches: 4. The CDR3 runs to 14 residues. This CDR3 reads CASSTDRVGNTIYF. The DNA for the CDR3 is TGTGCCAGCAGTACGGACAGGGTGGGAAACACCATATATTTT.

The CDR3 loop reads CASTLGGANTGELFF. The CDR3 region has the DNA TGTGCCAGCACCCTTGGGGGGGCGAACACCGGGGAGCTGTTTTTT. V is TRBV28 and J is TRBJ2-2, with 7 bases identical to TRBD2. The CDR3 is 15 residues long. CDR1 and CDR2 (germline): MDHEN, SYDVKM. J lost 0 bases, V lost 7 bases, and 5 bases had no gene match.